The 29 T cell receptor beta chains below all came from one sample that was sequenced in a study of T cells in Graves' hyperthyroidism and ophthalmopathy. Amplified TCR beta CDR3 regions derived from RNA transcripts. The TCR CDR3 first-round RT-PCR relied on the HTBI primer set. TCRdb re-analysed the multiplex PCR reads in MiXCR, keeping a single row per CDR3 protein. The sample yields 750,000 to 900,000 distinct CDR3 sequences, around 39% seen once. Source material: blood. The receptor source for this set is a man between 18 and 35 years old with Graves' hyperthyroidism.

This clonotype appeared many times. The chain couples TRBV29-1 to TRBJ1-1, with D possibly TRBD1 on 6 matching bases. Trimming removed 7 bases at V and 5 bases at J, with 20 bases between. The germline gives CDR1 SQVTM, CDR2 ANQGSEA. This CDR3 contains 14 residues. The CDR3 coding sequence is TGCAGCGCTGACATACAACAGGGTGGGACTGAAGCTTTCTTT. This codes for CSADIQQGGTEAFF. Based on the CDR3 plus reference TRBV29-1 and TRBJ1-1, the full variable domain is SAVISQKPSRDICQRGTSLTIQCQVDSQVTMMFWYRQQPGQSLTLIATANQGSEATYESGFVIDKFPISRPNLTFSTLTVSNMSPEDSSIYLCSADIQQGGTEAFFGQGTRLTVV.

This chain's CDR3 is CASTLGWDIYGYTF. CDR3 nucleotides: TGTGCCAGCACCTTGGGGTGGGACATCTATGGCTACACCTTC. The chain joins TRBV12-3 or TRBV12-4 to TRBJ1-2; possibly TRBD1 for D (6 bases). This CDR3 has 14 residues. The V end lost 7 bases, the J end lost 4 bases, and 16 bases lay between the germline ends.

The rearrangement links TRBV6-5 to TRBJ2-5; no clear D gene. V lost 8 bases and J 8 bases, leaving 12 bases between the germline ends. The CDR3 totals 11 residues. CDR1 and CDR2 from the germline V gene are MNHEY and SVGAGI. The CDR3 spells CASSRAGTQYF. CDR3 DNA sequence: TGTGCCAGCTCAAGGGCAGGAACCCAGTACTTC.

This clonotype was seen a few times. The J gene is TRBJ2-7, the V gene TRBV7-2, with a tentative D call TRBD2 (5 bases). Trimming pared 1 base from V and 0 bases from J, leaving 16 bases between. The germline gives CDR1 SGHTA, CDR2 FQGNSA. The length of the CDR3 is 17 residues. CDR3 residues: CASSLGEFFGNSYEQYF. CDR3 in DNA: TGTGCCAGCAGCTTAGGAGAGTTCTTCGGGAACTCCTACGAGCAGTACTTC.

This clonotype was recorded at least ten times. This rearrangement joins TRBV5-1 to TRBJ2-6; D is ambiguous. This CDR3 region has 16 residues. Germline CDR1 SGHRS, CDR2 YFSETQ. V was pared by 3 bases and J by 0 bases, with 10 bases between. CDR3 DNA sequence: TGCGCCAGCAGCTCGGATGGAAGCTCTGGGGCCAACGTCCTGACTTTC. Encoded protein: CASSSDGSSGANVLTF.

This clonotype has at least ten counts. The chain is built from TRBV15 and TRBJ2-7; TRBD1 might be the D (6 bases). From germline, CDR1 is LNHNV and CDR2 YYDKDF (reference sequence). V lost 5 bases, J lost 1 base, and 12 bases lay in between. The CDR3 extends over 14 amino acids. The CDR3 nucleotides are TGTGCCACCAGCGCAGACAGGTCATCCTACGAGCAGTACTTC. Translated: CATSADRSSYEQYF.

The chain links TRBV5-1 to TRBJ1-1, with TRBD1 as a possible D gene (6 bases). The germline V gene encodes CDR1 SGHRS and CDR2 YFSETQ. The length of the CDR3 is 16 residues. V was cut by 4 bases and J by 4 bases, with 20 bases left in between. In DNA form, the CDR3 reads TGCGCCAGCAGCCACCCGGAAGGGGGACCCAGCACTGAAGCTTTCTTT. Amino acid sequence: CASSHPEGGPSTEAFF.

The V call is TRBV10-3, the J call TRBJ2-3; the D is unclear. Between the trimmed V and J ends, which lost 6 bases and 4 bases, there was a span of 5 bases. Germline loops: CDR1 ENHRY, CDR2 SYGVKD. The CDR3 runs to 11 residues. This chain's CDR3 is CAIRIADTQYF. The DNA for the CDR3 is TGTGCCATCAGGATAGCAGATACGCAGTATTTT.

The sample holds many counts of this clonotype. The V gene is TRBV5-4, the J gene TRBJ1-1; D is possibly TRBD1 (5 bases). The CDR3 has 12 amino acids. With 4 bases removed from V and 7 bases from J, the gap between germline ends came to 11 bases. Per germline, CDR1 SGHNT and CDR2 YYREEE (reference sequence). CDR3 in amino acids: CASSQGTGEAFF. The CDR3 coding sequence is TGTGCCAGCAGCCAGGGTACGGGTGAAGCTTTCTTT.

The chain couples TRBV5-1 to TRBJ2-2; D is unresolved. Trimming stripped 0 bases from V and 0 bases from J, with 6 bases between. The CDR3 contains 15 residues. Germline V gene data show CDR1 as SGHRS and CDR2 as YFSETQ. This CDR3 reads CASSLDITNTGELFF. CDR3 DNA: TGCGCCAGCAGCTTGGACATTACGAACACCGGGGAGCTGTTTTTT.

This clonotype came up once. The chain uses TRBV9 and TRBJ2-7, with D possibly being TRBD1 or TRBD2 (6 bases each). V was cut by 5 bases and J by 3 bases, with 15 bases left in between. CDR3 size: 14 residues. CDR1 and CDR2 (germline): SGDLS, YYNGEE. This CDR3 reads CASSFGGSVYEQYF. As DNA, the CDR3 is TGTGCCAGCAGTTTCGGGGGCTCGGTCTACGAGCAGTACTTC.

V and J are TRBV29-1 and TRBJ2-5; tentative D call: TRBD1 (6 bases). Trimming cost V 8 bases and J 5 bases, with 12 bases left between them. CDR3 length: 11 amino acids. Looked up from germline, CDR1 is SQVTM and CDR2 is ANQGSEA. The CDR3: CSPDRTETQYF. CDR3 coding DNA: TGCAGCCCCGACAGGACGGAGACCCAGTACTTC.

In DNA, the CDR3 is TGTGCCAGCAGCTTAGAGGGGCAGGGGGACGTCGGGCAGTACTTC. As protein: CASSLEGQGDVGQYF. The chain couples TRBV7-2 to TRBJ2-7; 7 nucleotides line up with TRBD1. Germline CDR1 SGHTA, CDR2 FQGNSA. The V segment lost 1 base and the J segment 9 bases; nucleotides outside the gene matches: 12. The CDR3 has 15 residues.

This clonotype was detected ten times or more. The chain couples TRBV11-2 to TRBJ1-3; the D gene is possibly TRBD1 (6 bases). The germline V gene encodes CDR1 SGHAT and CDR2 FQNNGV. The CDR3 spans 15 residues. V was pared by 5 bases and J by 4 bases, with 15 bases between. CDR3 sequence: CASSPSQGSGNTIYF. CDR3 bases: TGTGCCAGCAGCCCATCACAGGGCTCGGGAAACACCATATATTTT.

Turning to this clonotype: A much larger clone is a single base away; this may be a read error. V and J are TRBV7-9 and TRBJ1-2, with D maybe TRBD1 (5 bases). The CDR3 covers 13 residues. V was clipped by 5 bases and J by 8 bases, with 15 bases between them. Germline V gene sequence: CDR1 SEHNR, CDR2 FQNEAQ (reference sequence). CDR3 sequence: CASSPGTPDGYTF. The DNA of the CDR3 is TGTGCCAGCAGCCCCGGGACGCCAGACGGCTACACCTTC. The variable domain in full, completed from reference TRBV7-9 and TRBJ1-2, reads DTGVSQNPRHKITKRGQNVTFRCDPISEHNRLYWYRQTLGQGPEFLTYFQNEAQLEKSRLLSDRFSAERPKGSFSTLEIQRTEQGDSAMYLCASSPGTPDGYTFGSGTRLTVV.

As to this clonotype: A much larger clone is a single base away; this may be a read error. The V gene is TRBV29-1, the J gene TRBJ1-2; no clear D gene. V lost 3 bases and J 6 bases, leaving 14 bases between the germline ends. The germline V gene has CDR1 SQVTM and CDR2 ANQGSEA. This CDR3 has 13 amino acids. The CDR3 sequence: CSVEFPSTHGYTF. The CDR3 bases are TGCAGCGTTGAGTTCCCATCCACCCATGGCTACACCTTC.

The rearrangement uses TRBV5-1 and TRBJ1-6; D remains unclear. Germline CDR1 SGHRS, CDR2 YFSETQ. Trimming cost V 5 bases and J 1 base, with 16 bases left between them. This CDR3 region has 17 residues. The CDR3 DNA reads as TGCGCCAGCAGAGAACGAGGATTTGGTTCCTATAATTCACCCCTCCACTTT. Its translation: CASRERGFGSYNSPLHF. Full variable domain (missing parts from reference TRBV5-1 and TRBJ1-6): KAGVTQTPRYLIKTRGQQVTLSCSPISGHRSVSWYQQTPGQGLQFLFEYFSETQRNKGNFPGRFSGRQFSNSRSEMNVSTLELGDSALYLCASRERGFGSYNSPLHFGNGTRLTVT.

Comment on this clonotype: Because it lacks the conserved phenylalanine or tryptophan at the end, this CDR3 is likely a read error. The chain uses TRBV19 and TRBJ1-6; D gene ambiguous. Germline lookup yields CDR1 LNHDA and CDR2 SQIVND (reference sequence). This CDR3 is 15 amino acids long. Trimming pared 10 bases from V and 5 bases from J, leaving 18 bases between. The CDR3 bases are TGTGCCACCCGGGGAGTCGACCGCGATAATTCACCCCTCCACTCT. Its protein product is CATRGVDRDNSPLHS.

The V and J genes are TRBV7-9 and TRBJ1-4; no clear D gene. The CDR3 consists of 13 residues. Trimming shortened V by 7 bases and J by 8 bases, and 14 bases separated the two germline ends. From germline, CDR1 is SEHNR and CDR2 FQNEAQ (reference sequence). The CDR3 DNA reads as TGTGCCAGCAACCACCAGGCCGAAGAAAAACTGTTTTTT. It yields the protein CASNHQAEEKLFF.

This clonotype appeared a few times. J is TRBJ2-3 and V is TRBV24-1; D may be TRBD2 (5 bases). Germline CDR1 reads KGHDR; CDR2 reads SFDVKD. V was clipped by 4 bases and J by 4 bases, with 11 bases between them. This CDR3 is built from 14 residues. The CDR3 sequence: CATSEGSGSDTQYF. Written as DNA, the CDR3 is TGTGCCACCAGTGAGGGCTCGGGATCAGATACGCAGTATTTT.

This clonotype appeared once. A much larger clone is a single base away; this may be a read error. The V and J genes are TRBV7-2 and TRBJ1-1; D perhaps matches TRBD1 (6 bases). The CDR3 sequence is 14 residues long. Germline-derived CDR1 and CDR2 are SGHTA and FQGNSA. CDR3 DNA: TGTGCCAGCAGCCCCCCCGACAGGAACGCTGAAGCTTTCTTT. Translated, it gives CASSPPDRNAEAFF.

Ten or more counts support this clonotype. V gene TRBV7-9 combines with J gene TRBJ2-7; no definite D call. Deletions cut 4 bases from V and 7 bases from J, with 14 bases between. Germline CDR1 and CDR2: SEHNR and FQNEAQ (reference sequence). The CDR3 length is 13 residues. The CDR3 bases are TGTGCCAGCAGCTCCGACGGAACAAAGGAGCAGTACTTC. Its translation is CASSSDGTKEQYF.

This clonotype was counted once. CDR3 amino acids: CASSGVPNQPQHF. The CDR3, as DNA: TGTGCCAGCAGTGGGGTTCCCAATCAGCCCCAGCATTTT. V usage is TRBV6-5 and J usage is TRBJ1-5; D gene unclear. Trimming cost V 5 bases and J 3 bases, with 8 bases left between them. Germline V CDR1 and CDR2: MNHEY, SVGAGI. The CDR3 extends over 13 amino acids.

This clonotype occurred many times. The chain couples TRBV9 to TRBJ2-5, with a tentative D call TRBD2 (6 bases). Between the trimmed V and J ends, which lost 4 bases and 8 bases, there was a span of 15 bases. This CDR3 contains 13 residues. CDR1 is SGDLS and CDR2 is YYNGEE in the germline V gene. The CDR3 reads CASSPGGEATQYF. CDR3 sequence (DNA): TGTGCCAGCAGCCCCGGAGGGGAGGCTACCCAGTACTTC.

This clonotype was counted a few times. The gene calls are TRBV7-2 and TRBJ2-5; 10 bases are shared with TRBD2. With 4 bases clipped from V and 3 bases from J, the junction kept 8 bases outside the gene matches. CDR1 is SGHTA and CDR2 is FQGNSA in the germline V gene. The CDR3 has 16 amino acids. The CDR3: CASSSLSGGGEETQYF. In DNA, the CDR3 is TGTGCCAGCAGCTCTTTGAGCGGGGGGGGCGAAGAGACCCAGTACTTC. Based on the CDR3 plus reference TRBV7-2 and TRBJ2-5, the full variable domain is GAGVSQSPSNKVTEKGKDVELRCDPISGHTALYWYRQSLGQGLEFLIYFQGNSAPDKSGLPSDRFSAERTGGSVSTLTIQRTQQEDSAVYLCASSSLSGGGEETQYFGPGTRLLVL.

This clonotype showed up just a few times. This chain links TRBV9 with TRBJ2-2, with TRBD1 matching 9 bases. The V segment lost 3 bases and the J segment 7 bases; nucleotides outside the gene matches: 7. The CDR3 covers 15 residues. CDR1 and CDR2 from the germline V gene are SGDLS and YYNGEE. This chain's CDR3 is CASSGGQGSGGELFF. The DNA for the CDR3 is TGTGCCAGCAGCGGGGGACAGGGTAGTGGCGGGGAGCTGTTTTTT.

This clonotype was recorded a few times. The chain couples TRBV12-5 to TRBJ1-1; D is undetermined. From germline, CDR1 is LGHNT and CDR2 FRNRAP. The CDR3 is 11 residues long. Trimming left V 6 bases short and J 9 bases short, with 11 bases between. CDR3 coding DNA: TGTGCTAGTGGCTCCAGCAGACAAGCTTTCTTT. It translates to CASGSSRQAFF.

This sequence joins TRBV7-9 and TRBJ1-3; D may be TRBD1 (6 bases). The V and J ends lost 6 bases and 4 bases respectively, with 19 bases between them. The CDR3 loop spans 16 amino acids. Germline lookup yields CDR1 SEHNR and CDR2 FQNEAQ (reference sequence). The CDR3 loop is CASSPIGGASGNTIYF. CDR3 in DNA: TGTGCCAGCAGTCCTATTGGGGGGGCGAGCGGAAACACCATATATTTT.

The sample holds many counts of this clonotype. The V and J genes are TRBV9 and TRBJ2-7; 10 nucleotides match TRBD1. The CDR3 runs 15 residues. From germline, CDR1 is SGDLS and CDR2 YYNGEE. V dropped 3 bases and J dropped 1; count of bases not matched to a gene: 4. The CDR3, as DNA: TGTGCCAGCAGCGCCGGGACAGGGGTGTCCTACGAGCAGTACTTC. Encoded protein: CASSAGTGVSYEQYF.